Here is one T cell receptor beta chain with its context. As yet, its antigen is unknown. These data belong to a study of cytomegalovirus exposure and HLA in healthy donors. The study, taken as a whole, reports: Altogether, 160 or so TCR beta chains were recorded as cytomegalovirus-associated. It was reportedly the case that the classifier diagnosed cytomegalovirus status with high specificity and sensitivity.

Germline lookup yields CDR1 MNHEY and CDR2 SVGAGI. This CDR3 spans 15 amino acids. V gave up 5 bases and J gave up 0 bases, with 14 bases separating them. The assay was immunoSEQ multiplex PCR, and TCRdb's table has in-frame clones only and misses some. The table shows roughly 68,000 clones, with roughly 96% occurring only once. Sequenced material: PBMCs. The sequence was collected from a man aged 18 to 30 in good health and CMV-seronegative. The chain employs TRBV6-5 and TRBJ2-7; TRBD2 is a possible D gene (5 bases). The CDR3 region is CASSQVLAGSYEQYF. In nucleotides, the CDR3 is TGTGCCAGCAGTCAGGTCCTGGCGGGCTCCTACGAGCAGTACTTC.